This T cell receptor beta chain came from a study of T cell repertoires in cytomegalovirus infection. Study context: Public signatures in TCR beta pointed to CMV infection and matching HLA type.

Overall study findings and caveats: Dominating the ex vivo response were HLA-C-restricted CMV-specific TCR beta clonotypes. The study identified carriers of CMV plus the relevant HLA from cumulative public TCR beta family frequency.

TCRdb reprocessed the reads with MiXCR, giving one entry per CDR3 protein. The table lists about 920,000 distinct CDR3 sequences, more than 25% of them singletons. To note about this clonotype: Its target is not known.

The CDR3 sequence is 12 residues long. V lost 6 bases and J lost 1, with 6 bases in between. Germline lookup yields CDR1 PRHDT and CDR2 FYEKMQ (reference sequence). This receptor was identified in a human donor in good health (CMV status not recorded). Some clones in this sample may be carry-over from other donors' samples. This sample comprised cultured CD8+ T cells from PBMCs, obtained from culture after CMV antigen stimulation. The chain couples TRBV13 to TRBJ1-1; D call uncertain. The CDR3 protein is CASREANTEAFF. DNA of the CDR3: TGTGCCAGCAGAGAGGCGAACACTGAAGCTTTCTTT.